The TCR beta chain described here comes from a study of T cells in Graves' hyperthyroidism and ophthalmopathy. There were TCR beta CDR3 regions amplified from RNA transcripts. Researchers ran a first-round RT-PCR on the TCR CDR3 using the HTBI primer set. TCRdb processed the multiplex PCR reads anew with MiXCR; each CDR3 protein has one entry. Of almost 600,000 distinct CDR3 sequences in the sample, just over 45% are singletons; the top ten hold about 8.3%. The CDR3 has 16 residues. Trimming shortened V by 4 bases and J by 2 bases, and 19 bases separated the two germline ends. CDR1 is SGHTS and CDR2 is YDEGEE in the germline V gene. At least ten counts were recorded for this clonotype.

This sequence was found in a woman younger than 30 with Graves' hyperthyroidism. Source material: peripheral blood or thyroid tissue (not recorded which). The gene calls are TRBV5-8 and TRBJ2-7; no clear D. The CDR3 sequence: CASSPTQASVAYEQYF. The CDR3 DNA sequence: TGTGCCAGCAGCCCGACCCAGGCCAGCGTAGCCTACGAGCAGTACTTC.